These T cell receptor beta chains were read from a single sample in a study of blood T cell repertoires in COVID-19. Method: immunoSEQ multiplex PCR; TCRdb's copy keeps in-frame clones and lacks some. The table records about 420,000 clones, approximately 90% of them present only once. The source material was peripheral blood. The receptor source for this set is a man younger than 35 with COVID-19, enrolled during active disease. Both conserved end residues are part of each CDR3. D genes are given only for firm matches. Rows give clone size only sometimes, using once, few, many, or a class for an expanded clone.

d_gene	len	abundance	v_gene	j_gene	CDR3nt	CDR3aa
.	15	.	TRBV3-1/TRBV3-2	TRBJ2-7	TGTGCCAGCAGCCAAGATGGACGGGAGAAAGACGAGCAGTACTTC	CASSQDGREKDEQYF
TRBD1	17	.	TRBV11-2	TRBJ2-2	TGTGCCAGCAGCTTAGTGGATGGGACAGGGACAACCGGGGAGCTGTTTTTT	CASSLVDGTGTTGELFF
TRBD1	12	.	TRBV28	TRBJ1-6	TGTGCCAGTACAGGGGGAAATTCACCCCTCCACTTT	CASTGGNSPLHF
TRBD1	14	.	TRBV14	TRBJ1-1	TGTGCCAGCAGCCTCAATCAGGGGGGCACTGAAGCTTTCTTT	CASSLNQGGTEAFF
TRBD2	15	.	TRBV6-2/TRBV6-3	TRBJ2-3	TGTGCCAGCAGTCAGACTAGCGGGGGGATAGATACGCAGTATTTT	CASSQTSGGIDTQYF
TRBD2	16	.	TRBV27	TRBJ2-1	TGTGCCAGCAGTTCGTCGGGACTAGCGGGGGCGGTTGAGCAGTTCTTC	CASSSSGLAGAVEQFF
.	15	.	TRBV24-1	TRBJ2-5	TGTGCCACCAGTGATTTGACCGGACTAAGAGAGACCCAGTACTTC	CATSDLTGLRETQYF
TRBD2	14	.	TRBV5-1	TRBJ2-3	TGCGCCAGCAGGACTAGCGGAGCCACAGATACGCAGTATTTT	CASRTSGATDTQYF
TRBD2	14	.	TRBV10-2	TRBJ2-3	TGCGCCAGCAACGCGGGGGACTCTCTAAATACGCAGTATTTT	CASNAGDSLNTQYF
TRBD2	13	.	TRBV27	TRBJ2-7	TGTGCCAGCAGTCTTAGCGGGAGCAACGAGCAGTACTTC	CASSLSGSNEQYF
TRBD1	15	.	TRBV4-1	TRBJ1-4	TGCGCCAGCAGCCTGTTACAGGGGATGAATGAAAAACTGTTTTTT	CASSLLQGMNEKLFF
.	12	.	TRBV24-1	TRBJ2-1	TGTGCCACTAGTGACCCAACTTATGAGCAGTTCTTC	CATSDPTYEQFF
.	13	.	TRBV5-4	TRBJ2-7	TGTGCCAGCAGCTTAACAGGGAACCACGAGCAGTACTTC	CASSLTGNHEQYF
TRBD1	15	.	TRBV2	TRBJ1-5	TGTGCCAGCAGTGAAAGGACAGGCGGTAATCAGCCCCAGCATTTT	CASSERTGGNQPQHF
.	14	few	TRBV9	TRBJ1-4	TGTGCCAGCAGCGTAGGCGCAACTAATGAAAAACTGTTTTTT	CASSVGATNEKLFF
.	12	.	TRBV11-3	TRBJ1-2	TGTGCCAGCAGCCCCCGGGGGGGCCAAGTCACCTTC	CASSPRGGQVTF
TRBD1	15	.	TRBV7-9	TRBJ2-7	TGTGCCAGCAGCTTAGCGGGAGGACAGGGCCACGAGCAGTACTTC	CASSLAGGQGHEQYF
TRBD1	15	.	TRBV11-2	TRBJ1-4	TGTGCCAGCAGTTACCCGGGACAGGGGTACGAAAAACTGTTTTTT	CASSYPGQGYEKLFF
.	13	.	TRBV12-3/TRBV12-4	TRBJ2-1	TGTGCCAGCAGTTTAATGGGGGCAGATGAGCAGTTCTTC	CASSLMGADEQFF
TRBD1	17	.	TRBV19	TRBJ2-3	TGTGCCACGGGCCGGGACAGGGGGCGCAAAGGCACAGATACGCAGTATTTT	CATGRDRGRKGTDTQYF
TRBD2	15	.	TRBV6-5	TRBJ2-3	TGTGCCAGCAGTTGGGGACTAGCGGGAACAGATACGCAGTATTTT	CASSWGLAGTDTQYF
.	16	.	TRBV10-1	TRBJ2-7	TGCGCCAGCAGTGGGGTTTCGACACCAAACTCTAATGAGCAGTACTTC	CASSGVSTPNSNEQYF
.	14	.	TRBV6-5	TRBJ2-6	TGTGCCAGCAGTCCAGTCTCTGGGGCCAACGTCCTGACTTTC	CASSPVSGANVLTF
.	14	once	TRBV6-5	TRBJ2-5	TGTGCCAGCAGTTACTCGTCAGAACAAGAGACCCAGTACTTC	CASSYSSEQETQYF
.	16	.	TRBV11-2	TRBJ2-2	TGTGCCAGCACCCCCCGGGAGGGGGCTTCCACCGGGGAGCTGTTTTTT	CASTPREGASTGELFF